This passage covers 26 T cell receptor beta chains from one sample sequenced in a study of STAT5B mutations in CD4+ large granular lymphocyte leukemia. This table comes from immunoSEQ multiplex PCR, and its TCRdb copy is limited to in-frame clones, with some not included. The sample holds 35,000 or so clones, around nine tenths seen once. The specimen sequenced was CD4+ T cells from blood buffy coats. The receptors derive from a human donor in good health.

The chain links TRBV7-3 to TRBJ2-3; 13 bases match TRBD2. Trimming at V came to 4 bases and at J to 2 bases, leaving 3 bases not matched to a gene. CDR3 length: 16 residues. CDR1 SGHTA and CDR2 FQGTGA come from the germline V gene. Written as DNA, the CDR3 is TGTGCCAGCAGCTACGGACTAGCGGGGGTCACAGATACGCAGTATTTT. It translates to CASSYGLAGVTDTQYF.

CDR3 amino acids: CASSARLGDRSYNEQFF. The DNA of the CDR3 is TGTGCCAGCAGCGCTCGCCTAGGGGACAGGTCCTACAATGAGCAGTTCTTC. The chain employs TRBV9 and TRBJ2-1; 8 bases fit TRBD1. V was clipped by 3 bases and J by 1 base; unmatched bases: 9. Germline CDR1 reads SGDLS; CDR2 reads YYNGEE. CDR3 length equals 17 residues.

CDR3 amino acids: CASSGGQGYEQYF. The CDR3 coding sequence is TGTGCCAGCTCAGGGGGACAGGGGTACGAGCAGTACTTC. This chain joins TRBV18 and TRBJ2-7; TRBD1 aligns across 10 bases. Trimming took 5 bases from V and 4 from J; bases not matched to a gene: 2. This CDR3 has 13 amino acids. Germline V gives CDR1 KGHSH, CDR2 LQKENI.

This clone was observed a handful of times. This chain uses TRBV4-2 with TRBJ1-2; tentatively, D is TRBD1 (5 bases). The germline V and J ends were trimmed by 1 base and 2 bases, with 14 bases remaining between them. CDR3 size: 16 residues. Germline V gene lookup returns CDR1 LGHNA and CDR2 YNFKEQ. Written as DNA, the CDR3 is TGTGCCAGCAGCCAAGTGGGGGAGGCTGGGAACTATGGCTACACCTTC. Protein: CASSQVGEAGNYGYTF.

The CDR3 protein is CASRDRGFGGYTF. CDR3 coding DNA: TGTGCCAGCAGAGACAGGGGGTTCGGCGGCTACACCTTC. This chain joins TRBV6-1 and TRBJ1-2; 9 nucleotides match TRBD1. From germline, CDR1 is MNHNS and CDR2 SASEGT. The CDR3 runs 13 residues. V lost 6 bases to trimming and J lost 8 bases; unmatched junction nucleotides: 7.

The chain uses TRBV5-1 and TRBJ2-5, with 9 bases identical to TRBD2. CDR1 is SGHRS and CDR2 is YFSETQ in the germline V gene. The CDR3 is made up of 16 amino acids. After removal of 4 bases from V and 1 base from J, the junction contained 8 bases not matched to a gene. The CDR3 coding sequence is TGCGCCAGCAGCCCGCGGGAGGGCTATTTCCAAGAGACCCAGTACTTC. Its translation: CASSPREGYFQETQYF.

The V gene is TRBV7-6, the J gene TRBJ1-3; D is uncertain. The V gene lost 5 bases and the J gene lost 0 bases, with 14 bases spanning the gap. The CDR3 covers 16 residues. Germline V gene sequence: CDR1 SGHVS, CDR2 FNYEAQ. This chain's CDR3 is CASSTTAAFSGNTIYF. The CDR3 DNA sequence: TGTGCCAGCAGCACGACCGCTGCCTTCTCTGGAAACACCATATATTTT. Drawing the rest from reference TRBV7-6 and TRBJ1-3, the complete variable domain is GAGVSQSPRYKVTKRGQDVALRCDPISGHVSLYWYRQALGQGPEFLTYFNYEAQQDKSGLPNDRFSAERPEGSISTLTIQRTEQRDSAMYRCASSTTAAFSGNTIYFGEGSWLTVV.

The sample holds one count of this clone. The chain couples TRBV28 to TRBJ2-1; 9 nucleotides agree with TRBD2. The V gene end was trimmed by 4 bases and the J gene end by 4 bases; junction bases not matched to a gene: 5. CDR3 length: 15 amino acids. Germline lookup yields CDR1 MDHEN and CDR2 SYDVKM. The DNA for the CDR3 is TGTGCCAGCAGTTCAAGACTAGCGGTTTACAATGAGCAGTTCTTC. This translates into CASSSRLAVYNEQFF.

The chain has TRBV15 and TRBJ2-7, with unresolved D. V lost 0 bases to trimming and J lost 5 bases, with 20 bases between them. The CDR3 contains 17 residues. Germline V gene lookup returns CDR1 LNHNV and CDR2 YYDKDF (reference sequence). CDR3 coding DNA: TGTGCCACCAGCAGAGATCTAGGACCGCTACGAAGGAACGAGCAGTACTTC. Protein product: CATSRDLGPLRRNEQYF.

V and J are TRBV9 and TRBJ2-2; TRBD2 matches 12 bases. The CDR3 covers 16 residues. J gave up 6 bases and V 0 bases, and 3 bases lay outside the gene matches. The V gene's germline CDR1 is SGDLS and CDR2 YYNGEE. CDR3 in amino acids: CASSVASGRAAGELFF. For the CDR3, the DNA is TGTGCCAGCAGCGTAGCTAGCGGGAGGGCCGCCGGGGAGCTGTTTTTT.

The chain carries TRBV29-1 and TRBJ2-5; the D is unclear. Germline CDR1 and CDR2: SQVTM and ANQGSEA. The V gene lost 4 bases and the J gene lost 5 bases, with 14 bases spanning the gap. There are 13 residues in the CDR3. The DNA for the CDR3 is TGCAGCGTTGGAACACGGCTCTACGAGACCCAGTACTTC. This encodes CSVGTRLYETQYF.

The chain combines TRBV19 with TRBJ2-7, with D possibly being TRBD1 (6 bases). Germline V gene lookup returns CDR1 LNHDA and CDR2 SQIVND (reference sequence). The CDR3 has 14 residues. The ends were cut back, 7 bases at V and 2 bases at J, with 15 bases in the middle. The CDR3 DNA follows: TGTGCCAGTACCCCCCCAGGGGCCCCCTACGAGCAGTACTTC. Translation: CASTPPGAPYEQYF.

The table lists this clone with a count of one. CDR3 residues: CASSVDSRSYEQYF. The CDR3 bases are TGTGCCAGCAGCGTAGACAGCCGGTCCTACGAGCAGTACTTC. This rearrangement joins TRBV9 to TRBJ2-7; D is uncertain. V gave up 0 bases and J gave up 1 base, with 8 bases separating them. The CDR3 has 14 residues. CDR1 and CDR2 from the germline V gene are SGDLS and YYNGEE. The full variable domain, with the rest looked up from reference TRBV9 and TRBJ2-7, is DSGVTQTPKHLITATGQRVTLRCSPRSGDLSVYWYQQSLDQGLQFLIQYYNGEERAKGNILERFSAQQFPDLHSELNLSSLELGDSALYFCASSVDSRSYEQYFGPGTRLTVT.

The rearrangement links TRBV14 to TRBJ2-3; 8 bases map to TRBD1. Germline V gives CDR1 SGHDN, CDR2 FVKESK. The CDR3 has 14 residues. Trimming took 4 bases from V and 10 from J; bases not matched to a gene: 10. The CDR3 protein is CASSLATDRGAQYF. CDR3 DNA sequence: TGTGCCAGCAGCCTTGCCACCGACAGGGGTGCGCAGTATTTT.

CDR3 coding DNA: TGTGCCAGCAGCTTTAGACAGGGCGAGCAGTACTTC. The encoded protein is CASSFRQGEQYF. V and J are TRBV7-2 and TRBJ2-7; 7 bases map to TRBD1. There are 12 residues in the CDR3. CDR1 and CDR2 (germline): SGHTA, FQGNSA. V was pared by 3 bases and J by 6 bases, with 2 bases of the junction left unmatched.

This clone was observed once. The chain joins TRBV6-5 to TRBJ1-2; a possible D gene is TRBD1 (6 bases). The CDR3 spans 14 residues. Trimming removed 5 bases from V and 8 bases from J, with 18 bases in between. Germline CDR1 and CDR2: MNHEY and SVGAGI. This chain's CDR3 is CASSDGTSPWGYTF. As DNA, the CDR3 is TGTGCCAGCAGTGATGGGACATCCCCCTGGGGCTACACCTTC.

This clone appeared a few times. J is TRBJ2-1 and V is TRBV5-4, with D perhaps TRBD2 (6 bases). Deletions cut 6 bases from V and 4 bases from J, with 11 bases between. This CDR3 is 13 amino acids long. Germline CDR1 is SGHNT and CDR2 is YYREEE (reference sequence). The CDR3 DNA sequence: TGTGCCAGCACAGGCGGGACTTACAATGAGCAGTTCTTC. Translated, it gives CASTGGTYNEQFF. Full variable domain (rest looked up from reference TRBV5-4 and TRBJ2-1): ETGVTQSPTHLIKTRGQQVTLRCSSQSGHNTVSWYQQALGQGPQFIFQYYREEENGRGNFPPRFSGLQFPNYSSELNVNALELDDSALYLCASTGGTYNEQFFGPGTRLTVL.

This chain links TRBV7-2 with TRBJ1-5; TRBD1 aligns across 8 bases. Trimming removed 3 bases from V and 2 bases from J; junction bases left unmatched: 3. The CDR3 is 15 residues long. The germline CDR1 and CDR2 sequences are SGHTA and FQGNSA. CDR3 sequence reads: CASSLDRAGNQPQHF. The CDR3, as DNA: TGTGCCAGCAGCTTGGACAGGGCCGGCAATCAGCCCCAGCATTTT.

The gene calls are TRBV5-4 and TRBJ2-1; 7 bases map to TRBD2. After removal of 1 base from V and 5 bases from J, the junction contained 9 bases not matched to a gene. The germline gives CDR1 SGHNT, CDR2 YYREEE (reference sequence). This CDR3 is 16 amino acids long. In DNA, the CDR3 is TGTGCCAGCAGCTTGAATTACGGCGGGGGAGACAATGAGCAGTTCTTC. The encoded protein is CASSLNYGGGDNEQFF.

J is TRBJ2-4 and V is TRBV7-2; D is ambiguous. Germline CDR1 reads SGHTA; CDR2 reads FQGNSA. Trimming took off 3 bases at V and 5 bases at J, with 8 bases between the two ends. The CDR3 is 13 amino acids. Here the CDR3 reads CASSFSNQNIQYF. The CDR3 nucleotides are TGTGCCAGCAGCTTCTCGAATCAAAACATTCAGTACTTC. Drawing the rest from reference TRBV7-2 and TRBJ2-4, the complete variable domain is GAGVSQSPSNKVTEKGKDVELRCDPISGHTALYWYRQSLGQGLEFLIYFQGNSAPDKSGLPSDRFSAERTGGSVSTLTIQRTQQEDSAVYLCASSFSNQNIQYFGAGTRLSVL.

CDR3 DNA: TGTGCCAGCAGACCTCCTACAGGGAATGGAAACACCATATATTTT. Amino acid sequence: CASRPPTGNGNTIYF. The chain has TRBV28 and TRBJ1-3; D is perhaps TRBD1 (6 bases). Per germline, CDR1 MDHEN and CDR2 SYDVKM. This CDR3 is built from 15 residues. V gave up 6 bases and J gave up 3 bases, with 15 bases separating them.

The CDR3 spells CASSSRRKGYEQYF. The CDR3 DNA follows: TGTGCCAGCAGCTCACGTCGAAAGGGCTACGAGCAGTACTTC. This chain connects TRBV7-2 to TRBJ2-7; D gene unclear. Trimming took 4 bases from V and 3 from J, leaving 13 bases between them. This CDR3 spans 14 amino acids. Germline CDR1 is SGHTA and CDR2 is FQGNSA.

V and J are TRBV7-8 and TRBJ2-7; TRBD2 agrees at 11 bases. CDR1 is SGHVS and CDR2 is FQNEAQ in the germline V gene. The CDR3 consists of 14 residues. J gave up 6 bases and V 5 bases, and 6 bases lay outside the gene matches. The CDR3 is CASSPPGLAAEQYF. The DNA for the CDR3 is TGTGCCAGCAGCCCACCGGGACTAGCGGCCGAGCAGTACTTC. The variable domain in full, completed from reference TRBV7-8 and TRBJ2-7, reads GAGVSQSPRYKVAKRGQDVALRCDPISGHVSLFWYQQALGQGPEFLTYFQNEAQLDKSGLPSDRFFAERPEGSVSTLKIQRTQQEDSAVYLCASSPPGLAAEQYFGPGTRLTVT.

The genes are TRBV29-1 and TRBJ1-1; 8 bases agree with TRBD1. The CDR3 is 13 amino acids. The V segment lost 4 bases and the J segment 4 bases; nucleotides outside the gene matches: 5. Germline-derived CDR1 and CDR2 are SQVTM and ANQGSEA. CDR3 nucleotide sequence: TGCAGCGTTGTCACAGGGGGACTCACTGAAGCTTTCTTT. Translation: CSVVTGGLTEAFF.

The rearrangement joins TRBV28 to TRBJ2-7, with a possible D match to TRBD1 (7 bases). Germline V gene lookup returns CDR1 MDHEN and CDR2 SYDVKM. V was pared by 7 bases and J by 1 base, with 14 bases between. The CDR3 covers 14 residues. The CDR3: CASNSRGQSYEQYF. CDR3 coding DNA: TGTGCCAGCAATTCGCGGGGACAGTCCTACGAGCAGTACTTC.

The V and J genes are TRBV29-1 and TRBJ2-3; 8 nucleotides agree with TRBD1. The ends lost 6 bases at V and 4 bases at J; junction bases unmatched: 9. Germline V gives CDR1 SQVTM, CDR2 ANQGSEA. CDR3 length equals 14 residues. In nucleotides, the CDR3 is TGCAGCGTCGCTCGGACAGGGATGGCAGATACGCAGTATTTT. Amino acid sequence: CSVARTGMADTQYF.